Listed below are T cell receptor beta chains from one sample, sequenced in a study of blood T cell repertoires in COVID-19. Generated by immunoSEQ multiplex PCR, the TCRdb table keeps only in-frame clones and is missing some. Of some 240,000 clones detected, roughly 89% appear once; the ten largest clones hold around 6%. Sequenced material: peripheral blood. These TCRs come from a man aged 55 to 70 who had recovered from COVID-19. CDR3s include the opening cysteine and the closing phenylalanine or tryptophan. A D gene is named only where the DNA matches it firmly. The size of a clone is reported for some rows only, either as once, few or many, or as a class for expanded clones.

v_call: TRBV27; clone_size: .; d_call: .; j_call: TRBJ1-2; cdr3_nt: TGTGCCAGCAGTTTAATCGGACACCGGGATGGCTACACCTTC; cdr3_aa: CASSLIGHRDGYTF
v_call: TRBV3-1/TRBV3-2; clone_size: .; d_call: TRBD2; j_call: TRBJ2-2; cdr3_nt: TGTGCCAGCAGCCGGGGACTAGCGGGAGAGACCGGGGAGCTGTTTTTT; cdr3_aa: CASSRGLAGETGELFF
v_call: TRBV18; clone_size: .; d_call: TRBD1; j_call: TRBJ2-7; cdr3_nt: TGTGCCAGCTCCAGGGACAGGAACACCTACGAGCAGTACTTC; cdr3_aa: CASSRDRNTYEQYF
v_call: TRBV18; clone_size: .; d_call: .; j_call: TRBJ1-1; cdr3_nt: TGTGCCAGCTCACCTCGGGAGAACACTGAAGCTTTCTTT; cdr3_aa: CASSPRENTEAFF
v_call: TRBV19; clone_size: .; d_call: TRBD1; j_call: TRBJ1-2; cdr3_nt: TGTGCCAGTAGTAACACAGGGGGGAATGGCTACACCTTC; cdr3_aa: CASSNTGGNGYTF
v_call: TRBV7-8; clone_size: .; d_call: .; j_call: TRBJ2-1; cdr3_nt: TGTGCCAGCAGCCCCTCAGAGTGGGCGCAGTTCTTC; cdr3_aa: CASSPSEWAQFF
v_call: TRBV6-5; clone_size: .; d_call: TRBD2; j_call: TRBJ2-2; cdr3_nt: TGTGCCAGCAGCACTAGCGGGGGGAACGGGGAGCTGTTTTTT; cdr3_aa: CASSTSGGNGELFF
v_call: TRBV28; clone_size: once; d_call: .; j_call: TRBJ1-1; cdr3_nt: TGTGCCAGCAGTGGGAATTTAAGGGACATGAACACTGAAGCTTTCTTT; cdr3_aa: CASSGNLRDMNTEAFF
v_call: TRBV4-2; clone_size: .; d_call: .; j_call: TRBJ2-1; cdr3_nt: TGTGCCAGCAGCCAAGGACAGGCATCCTACAATGAGCAGTTCTTC; cdr3_aa: CASSQGQASYNEQFF
v_call: TRBV3-1/TRBV3-2; clone_size: .; d_call: .; j_call: TRBJ1-1; cdr3_nt: TGTGCCAGCAGCCGCCGGGGTAGTCACAGGGCTGAAGCTTTCTTT; cdr3_aa: CASSRRGSHRAEAFF
v_call: TRBV19; clone_size: .; d_call: .; j_call: TRBJ1-1; cdr3_nt: TGTGCCAGTAGTATATGGCAGATGAACACTGAAGCTTTCTTT; cdr3_aa: CASSIWQMNTEAFF
v_call: TRBV28; clone_size: .; d_call: .; j_call: TRBJ2-7; cdr3_nt: TGTGCCATCGGGGGTTCCCGCTACGAGCAGTACTTC; cdr3_aa: CAIGGSRYEQYF
v_call: TRBV6-6; clone_size: .; d_call: .; j_call: TRBJ2-7; cdr3_nt: TGTGCCAGCAGTTACAAGGGGCAGGGTGCCGACGAGCAGTACTTC; cdr3_aa: CASSYKGQGADEQYF
v_call: TRBV5-1; clone_size: .; d_call: TRBD1; j_call: TRBJ1-3; cdr3_nt: TGCGCCAGCAGCTTGGATCTCTCAGGGGGAGGAAACACCATATATTTT; cdr3_aa: CASSLDLSGGGNTIYF
v_call: TRBV7-2; clone_size: .; d_call: .; j_call: TRBJ2-7; cdr3_nt: TGTGCCAGCAGTAGGGGCGGGGCCTACGAGCAGTACTTC; cdr3_aa: CASSRGGAYEQYF
v_call: TRBV2; clone_size: few; d_call: TRBD2; j_call: TRBJ2-3; cdr3_nt: TGTGCCAGCAGGCGACTAGCGGGAGGGGGAAATACGCAGTATTTT; cdr3_aa: CASRRLAGGGNTQYF
v_call: TRBV27; clone_size: .; d_call: TRBD2; j_call: TRBJ2-7; cdr3_nt: TGTGCCAGCAGACGGACTAGCGGTAGCTCCTACGAGCAGTACTTC; cdr3_aa: CASRRTSGSSYEQYF
v_call: TRBV5-1; clone_size: .; d_call: TRBD1; j_call: TRBJ2-7; cdr3_nt: TGCGCCAGCAGCTTGGCGGGACAGGGCTCCCGCGAGCAGTACTTC; cdr3_aa: CASSLAGQGSREQYF
v_call: TRBV19; clone_size: .; d_call: .; j_call: TRBJ2-7; cdr3_nt: TGTGCCAGTAGTCTGCGCGGAGACTCCTACGAGCAGTACTTC; cdr3_aa: CASSLRGDSYEQYF
v_call: TRBV7-3; clone_size: .; d_call: TRBD2; j_call: TRBJ2-1; cdr3_nt: TGTGCCAGCAGCTTAGGAGCGGGAGGGCGTGATGAGCAGTTCTTC; cdr3_aa: CASSLGAGGRDEQFF
v_call: TRBV7-3; clone_size: .; d_call: TRBD2; j_call: TRBJ2-2; cdr3_nt: TGTGCCAGCAGTCGGGTCGGGACTAGCGGGGATACGCGGCTGTTTTTT; cdr3_aa: CASSRVGTSGDTRLFF
v_call: TRBV11-2; clone_size: .; d_call: .; j_call: TRBJ2-2; cdr3_nt: TGTGCCAGCAGCTTTCTGAACACCGGGGAGCTGTTTTTT; cdr3_aa: CASSFLNTGELFF
v_call: TRBV11-2; clone_size: .; d_call: .; j_call: TRBJ2-3; cdr3_nt: TGTGCCAGCAGCCACCGGAGCGGGAGCACAGATACGCAGTATTTT; cdr3_aa: CASSHRSGSTDTQYF
v_call: TRBV3-1/TRBV3-2; clone_size: .; d_call: .; j_call: TRBJ1-3; cdr3_nt: TGTGCCAGCAGCCAACGGTCTGGAAACACCATATATTTT; cdr3_aa: CASSQRSGNTIYF
v_call: TRBV28; clone_size: .; d_call: .; j_call: TRBJ2-6; cdr3_nt: TGTGCCAGCAGCGCCAGGGAATTTGGGGCCAACGTCCTGACTTTC; cdr3_aa: CASSAREFGANVLTF
v_call: TRBV18; clone_size: .; d_call: .; j_call: TRBJ1-1; cdr3_nt: TGTGCCAGCTCACAACAGGGCATGAACACTGAAGCTTTCTTT; cdr3_aa: CASSQQGMNTEAFF
v_call: TRBV21-1; clone_size: .; d_call: .; j_call: TRBJ1-6; cdr3_nt: TGTGCCAGCAGCAAGTTTCGGACTTTTAATTCACCCCTCCACTTT; cdr3_aa: CASSKFRTFNSPLHF
v_call: TRBV9; clone_size: .; d_call: .; j_call: TRBJ1-5; cdr3_nt: TGTGCCAGCAGCGTAGGAGGGAGCAATCAGCCCCAGCATTTT; cdr3_aa: CASSVGGSNQPQHF
v_call: TRBV5-8; clone_size: few; d_call: TRBD1; j_call: TRBJ2-3; cdr3_nt: TGTGCCAGCACCTGGGGGACAGGGGGAACAGATACGCAGTATTTT; cdr3_aa: CASTWGTGGTDTQYF
v_call: TRBV5-4; clone_size: .; d_call: TRBD1; j_call: TRBJ2-1; cdr3_nt: TGTGCCAGCAGCTTGGAGGGACAGGAGATCTACAATGAGCAGTTCTTC; cdr3_aa: CASSLEGQEIYNEQFF
v_call: TRBV7-2; clone_size: .; d_call: .; j_call: TRBJ1-2; cdr3_nt: TGTGCCAGCAGCTTAGATGGGTATCTGGGCGGCTACACCTTC; cdr3_aa: CASSLDGYLGGYTF
v_call: TRBV5-1; clone_size: .; d_call: TRBD1; j_call: TRBJ2-7; cdr3_nt: TGCGCCAGCAGCTTGGTTCATCCCGGGACAGGGAGTGAGCAGTACTTC; cdr3_aa: CASSLVHPGTGSEQYF
v_call: TRBV28; clone_size: .; d_call: TRBD1; j_call: TRBJ2-2; cdr3_nt: TGTGCCAGCAGTTTACGACAGGGGTTTGCCGGGGAGCTGTTTTTT; cdr3_aa: CASSLRQGFAGELFF
v_call: TRBV28; clone_size: .; d_call: TRBD1; j_call: TRBJ1-5; cdr3_nt: TGTGCCAGCAGTCCCCAAGGGGGCCGGAGTCAGCCCCAGCATTTT; cdr3_aa: CASSPQGGRSQPQHF
v_call: TRBV30; clone_size: .; d_call: .; j_call: TRBJ2-1; cdr3_nt: TGTGCCTGGAGTGTAAACGCGTTCAATGAGCAGTTCTTC; cdr3_aa: CAWSVNAFNEQFF
v_call: TRBV7-9; clone_size: .; d_call: .; j_call: TRBJ1-1; cdr3_nt: TGTGCCAGCAGCTTAGCGCTTGAGGGTTTTGGTGAAGCTTTCTTT; cdr3_aa: CASSLALEGFGEAFF
v_call: TRBV19; clone_size: .; d_call: TRBD2; j_call: TRBJ2-7; cdr3_nt: TGTGCCAGTAGTATAGATCTGACTAGCGGGCAATACGAGCAGTACTTC; cdr3_aa: CASSIDLTSGQYEQYF
v_call: TRBV2; clone_size: .; d_call: .; j_call: TRBJ1-1; cdr3_nt: TGTGCCAGCAGAAGACAGACTAACACTGAAGCTTTCTTT; cdr3_aa: CASRRQTNTEAFF
v_call: TRBV7-2; clone_size: .; d_call: TRBD1; j_call: TRBJ2-2; cdr3_nt: TGTGCCAGCAGCCCCGGACAGGGGGTATCGCGCACCGGGGAGCTGTTTTTT; cdr3_aa: CASSPGQGVSRTGELFF
v_call: TRBV5-1; clone_size: .; d_call: TRBD2; j_call: TRBJ2-1; cdr3_nt: TGCGCCAGCGCTCCAGGACTAGCGGGCTACAATGAGCAGTTCTTC; cdr3_aa: CASAPGLAGYNEQFF
v_call: TRBV9; clone_size: .; d_call: .; j_call: TRBJ2-7; cdr3_nt: TGTGCCAGCAGCGTAGAGGCGGGAATCCATTACGAGCGGCAGTACTTC; cdr3_aa: CASSVEAGIHYERQYF
v_call: TRBV6-5; clone_size: .; d_call: .; j_call: TRBJ1-5; cdr3_nt: TGTGCCAGCAGTACAGACAGGAGCAATCAGCCCCAGCATTTT; cdr3_aa: CASSTDRSNQPQHF
v_call: TRBV19; clone_size: .; d_call: .; j_call: TRBJ1-5; cdr3_nt: TGTGCCAGTAGACTAGAGGGAGAGCCCCAGCATTTT; cdr3_aa: CASRLEGEPQHF
v_call: TRBV4-2; clone_size: .; d_call: .; j_call: TRBJ2-2; cdr3_nt: TGTGCCAGCAGCCAGGCCCCCCAGTACGGGGAGCTGTTTTTT; cdr3_aa: CASSQAPQYGELFF
v_call: TRBV7-3; clone_size: once; d_call: TRBD1; j_call: TRBJ2-1; cdr3_nt: TGTGCCAGCAGCACAGGGACAGTCCTTCATGAGCAGTTCTTC; cdr3_aa: CASSTGTVLHEQFF
v_call: TRBV27; clone_size: .; d_call: .; j_call: TRBJ2-2; cdr3_nt: TGTGCCAGCAGTCCCTACAGTATACCCACCGGGGAGCTGTTTTTT; cdr3_aa: CASSPYSIPTGELFF
v_call: TRBV30; clone_size: .; d_call: .; j_call: TRBJ2-3; cdr3_nt: TGTGCCTGGAGAGGCGGTCCACTGGGGCAAACGGATACGCAGTATTTT; cdr3_aa: CAWRGGPLGQTDTQYF
v_call: TRBV6-5; clone_size: once; d_call: .; j_call: TRBJ2-6; cdr3_nt: TGTGCCAGCAGTCCTCGTTACTCTGGGGCCAACGTCCTGACTTTC; cdr3_aa: CASSPRYSGANVLTF
v_call: TRBV12-3/TRBV12-4; clone_size: few; d_call: .; j_call: TRBJ2-1; cdr3_nt: TGTGCCAGCAGTTTAGACGGTGGGCAGTTCTTC; cdr3_aa: CASSLDGGQFF
v_call: TRBV7-9; clone_size: .; d_call: .; j_call: TRBJ2-1; cdr3_nt: TGTGCCAGCAGCCCAGGAGGACCCTCCACCGGGCAGTTCTTC; cdr3_aa: CASSPGGPSTGQFF